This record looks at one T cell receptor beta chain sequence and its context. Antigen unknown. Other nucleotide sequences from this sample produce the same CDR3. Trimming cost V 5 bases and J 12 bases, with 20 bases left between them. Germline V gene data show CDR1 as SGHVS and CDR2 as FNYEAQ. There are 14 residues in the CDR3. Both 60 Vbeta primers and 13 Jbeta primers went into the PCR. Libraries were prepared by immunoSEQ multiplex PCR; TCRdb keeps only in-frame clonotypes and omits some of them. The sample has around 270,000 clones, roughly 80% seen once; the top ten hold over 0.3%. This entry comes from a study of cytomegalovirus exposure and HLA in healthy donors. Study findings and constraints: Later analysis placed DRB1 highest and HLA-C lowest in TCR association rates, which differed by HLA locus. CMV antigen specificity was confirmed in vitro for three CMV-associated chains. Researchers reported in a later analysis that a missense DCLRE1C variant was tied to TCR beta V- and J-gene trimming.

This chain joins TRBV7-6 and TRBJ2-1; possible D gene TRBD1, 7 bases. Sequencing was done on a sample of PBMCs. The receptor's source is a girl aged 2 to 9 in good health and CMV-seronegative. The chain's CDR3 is CASSRGTVLLVQFF. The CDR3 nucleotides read TGTGCCAGCAGCCGGGGGACAGTTCTCCTTGTGCAGTTCTTC.